This T cell receptor beta chain appears in the sequencing data of a study of blood T cell repertoires in COVID-19. As handled by the study authors: Nucleated cell number was recorded as an estimate derived from reference gene primer amplification. Clones were sequenced by immunoSEQ multiplex PCR, and TCRdb holds only the in-frame ones, with some missing. That table gives V, J and clone size, and the DNA gave D and trimming. The top ten hold around 3% of the sample, which has 250,000 or so clones, more than 80% seen once. The CDR3 runs to 15 residues. Per germline, CDR1 LNHDA and CDR2 SQIVND (reference sequence). J lost 1 base, V lost 4 bases, and 2 bases had no gene match.

This sequence joins TRBV19 and TRBJ2-7; 12 bases agree with TRBD1. This receptor was obtained from a woman aged 30 to 39 with active or convalescent COVID-19. The sample taken for sequencing was peripheral blood. CDR3 coding DNA: TGTGCCAGTAGTAAGGGACAGGGGGCTTCCTACGAGCAGTACTTC. Its protein is CASSKGQGASYEQYF.